This TCR beta chain was identified in a study of shared clonotypes between healthy human individuals. The germline CDR1 and CDR2 sequences are SQVTM and ANQGSEA. The germline V and J ends were trimmed by 5 bases and 10 bases, with 8 bases remaining between them. CDR3 length: 10 amino acids. The split of CD4+ cells yielded CD45RA+ naive and CD45RA-negative memory subsets. This clone has more than one count but fewer than ten. Its antigen is not known. TCRdb's copy holds only in-frame clones and misses some; the assay was immunoSEQ multiplex PCR. Of 550,000 to 700,000 clones in the sample, around three quarters are singletons; the top ten hold more than 1.5%. Study-wide results and caveats: Researchers found naive subsets generally carried larger estimated richness than memory subsets. Clonotypes that were shared across a handful of donors made up around 4.6% of naive CD4 clonotypes.

The sequencing sample was made of memory CD4+ T cells sorted from blood. As to subset: CD45RA-negative fraction. V usage is TRBV29-1 and J usage is TRBJ1-4, with no clear D. The sequence was collected from a woman in her thirties in good health. This chain's CDR3 is CSVYWGKLFF. DNA for the CDR3: TGCAGCGTTTATTGGGGAAAACTGTTTTTT.